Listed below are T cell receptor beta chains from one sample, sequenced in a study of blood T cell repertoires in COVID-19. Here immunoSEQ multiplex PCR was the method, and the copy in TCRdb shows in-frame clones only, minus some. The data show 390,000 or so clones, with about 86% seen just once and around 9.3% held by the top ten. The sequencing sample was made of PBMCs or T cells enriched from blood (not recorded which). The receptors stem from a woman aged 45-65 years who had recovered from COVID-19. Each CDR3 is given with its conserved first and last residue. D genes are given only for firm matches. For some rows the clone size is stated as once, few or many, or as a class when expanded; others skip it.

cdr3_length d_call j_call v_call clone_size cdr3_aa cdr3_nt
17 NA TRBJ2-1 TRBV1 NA CTSSHKTGTGIYNEQFF TGCACCAGCAGCCACAAAACCGGGACAGGGATCTACAATGAGCAGTTCTTC
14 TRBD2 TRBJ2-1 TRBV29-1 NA CSVPTPSGKYEQFF TGCAGCGTTCCGACCCCTAGCGGGAAATATGAGCAGTTCTTC
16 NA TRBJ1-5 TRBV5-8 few CASTWGTLGRNQPQHF TGTGCCAGCACCTGGGGGACCCTGGGGAGGAATCAGCCCCAGCATTTT
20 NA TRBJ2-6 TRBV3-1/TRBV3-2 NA CASSQDLVRGYGSGANVLTF TGTGCCAGCAGCCAAGATCTTGTCAGGGGATACGGCTCTGGGGCCAACGTCCTGACTTTC
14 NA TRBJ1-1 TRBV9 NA CASSPQGQNTEAFF TGTGCCAGCAGCCCCCAGGGACAGAACACTGAAGCTTTCTTT
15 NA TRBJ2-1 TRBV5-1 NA CASSFDTWSYNEQFF TGCGCCAGCAGCTTTGACACCTGGTCCTACAATGAGCAGTTCTTC
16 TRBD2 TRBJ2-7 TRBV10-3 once CAISESQTSASYEQYF TGTGCCATCAGTGAGTCACAGACTAGCGCGTCCTACGAGCAGTACTTC
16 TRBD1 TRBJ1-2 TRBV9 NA CASSVGGTVQGHGYTF TGTGCCAGCAGCGTAGGGGGGACAGTTCAAGGTCATGGCTACACCTTC
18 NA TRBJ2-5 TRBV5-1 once CASSLGGQWLPREETQYF TGCGCCAGCAGCTTGGGGGGACAATGGCTGCCACGGGAAGAGACCCAGTACTTC
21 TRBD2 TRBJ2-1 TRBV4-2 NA CASSQDRLAGAFRSSYNEQFF TGTGCCAGCAGCCAAGATCGGTTAGCGGGGGCCTTTAGGAGCTCCTACAATGAGCAGTTCTTC
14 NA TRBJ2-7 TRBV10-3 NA CAINAHGGSGEQYF TGTGCCATCAACGCCCACGGAGGGTCAGGCGAGCAGTACTTC
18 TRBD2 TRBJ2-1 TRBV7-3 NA CASSSYGNRTSNNAEQFF TGTGCCAGCAGCTCCTACGGAAATCGGACTAGTAATAACGCTGAGCAGTTCTTC
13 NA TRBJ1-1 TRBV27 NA CASSPAVGTEAFF TGTGCCAGCAGTCCCGCGGTCGGCACTGAAGCTTTCTTT
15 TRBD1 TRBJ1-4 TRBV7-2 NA CASSLRAGGSEKLFF TGTGCCAGCAGCTTGAGGGCAGGGGGTAGTGAAAAACTGTTTTTT
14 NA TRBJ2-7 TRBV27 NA CASSLVGSSYEQYF TGTGCCAGCAGTTTAGTAGGGAGCTCCTACGAGCAGTACTTC
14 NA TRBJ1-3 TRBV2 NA CASRDRTAGNTIYF TGTGCCAGCAGGGATAGGACAGCTGGAAACACCATATATTTT
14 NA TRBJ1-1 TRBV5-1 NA CASSLNGGNTEAFF TGCGCCAGCAGCTTGAATGGAGGGAACACTGAAGCTTTCTTT
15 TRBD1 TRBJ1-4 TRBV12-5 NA CASGSQDRGDEKLFF TGTGCTAGTGGTTCCCAGGACAGGGGGGATGAAAAACTGTTTTTT
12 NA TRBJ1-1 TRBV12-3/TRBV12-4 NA CASSPRLYEAFF TGTGCCAGCAGCCCCCGGTTGTATGAAGCTTTCTTT
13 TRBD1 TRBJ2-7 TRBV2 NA CASKPGQLYEQYF TGTGCCAGCAAACCGGGACAGTTGTACGAGCAGTACTTC
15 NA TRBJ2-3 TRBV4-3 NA CASSPQAEVTDTQYF TGCGCCAGCAGCCCCCAGGCGGAGGTCACAGATACGCAGTATTTT
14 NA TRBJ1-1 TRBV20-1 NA CSASTGWMNTEAFF TGCAGTGCTAGTACAGGGTGGATGAACACTGAAGCTTTCTTT
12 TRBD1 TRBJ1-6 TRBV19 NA CASNRGNSPLHF TGTGCCAGTAACAGGGGTAATTCACCCCTCCACTTT
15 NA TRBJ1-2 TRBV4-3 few CASSQDWRVVYGYTF TGCGCCAGCAGCCAAGATTGGCGGGTAGTCTATGGCTACACCTTC
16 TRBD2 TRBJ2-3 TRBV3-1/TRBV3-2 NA CASSPRLAGEIGTQYF TGTGCCAGCAGCCCACGACTAGCGGGGGAAATAGGTACGCAGTATTTT
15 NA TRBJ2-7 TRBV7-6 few CASSLESGVTYEQYF TGTGCCAGCAGCTTAGAGTCCGGGGTTACCTACGAGCAGTACTTC
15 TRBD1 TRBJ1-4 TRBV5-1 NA CASSLEGQHYEKLFF TGCGCCAGCAGCTTGGAGGGACAGCACTATGAAAAACTGTTTTTT
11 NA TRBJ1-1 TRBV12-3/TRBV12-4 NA CASSPGDSAFF TGTGCCAGCAGCCCAGGTGATTCGGCTTTCTTT
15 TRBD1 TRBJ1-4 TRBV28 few CASSLADRAVRSLFF TGTGCCAGCAGTCTAGCGGACAGGGCCGTCCGCTCCCTGTTTTTT
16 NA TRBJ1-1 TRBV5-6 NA CASSLPGRGSETEAFF TGTGCCAGCAGCCTACCGGGCAGGGGCTCGGAAACTGAAGCTTTCTTT
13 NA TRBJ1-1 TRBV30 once CAWGVDSNPEAFF TGTGCCTGGGGGGTGGACTCTAACCCTGAAGCTTTCTTT
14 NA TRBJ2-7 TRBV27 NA CASKVGGAVGEQYF TGTGCCAGCAAGGTGGGCGGGGCCGTCGGCGAGCAGTACTTC
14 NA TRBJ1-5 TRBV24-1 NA CATSDGSSNQPQHF TGTGCCACCAGTGATGGGAGTAGCAATCAGCCCCAGCATTTT
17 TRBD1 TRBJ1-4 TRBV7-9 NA CASSLAMGQPDNEKLFF TGTGCCAGCAGCTTAGCGATGGGACAGCCTGATAATGAAAAACTGTTTTTT
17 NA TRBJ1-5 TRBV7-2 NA CASSLAAGWSLFSPQHF TGTGCCAGCAGCTTAGCGGCGGGGTGGTCGCTTTTTTCGCCCCAGCATTTT
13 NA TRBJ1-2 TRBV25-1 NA CASSEDGWRGYTF TGTGCCAGCAGTGAAGATGGATGGCGGGGCTACACCTTC
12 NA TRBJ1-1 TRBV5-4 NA CASSLDRTEAFF TGTGCCAGCAGCTTGGACAGGACTGAAGCTTTCTTT
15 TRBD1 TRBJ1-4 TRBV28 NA CASSSPGQGYEKLFF TGTGCCAGCAGTTCCCCGGGACAGGGGTATGAAAAACTGTTTTTT
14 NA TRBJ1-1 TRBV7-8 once CASSRGAMNTEAFF TGTGCCAGCAGCCGAGGGGCCATGAACACTGAAGCTTTCTTT
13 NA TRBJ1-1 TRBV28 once CASSLQGLAEAFF TGTGCCAGCAGCTTACAGGGCTTGGCTGAAGCTTTCTTT
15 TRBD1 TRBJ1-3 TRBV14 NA CASSRGTASGNTIYF TGTGCCAGCAGCCGAGGGACAGCCTCTGGAAACACCATATATTTT
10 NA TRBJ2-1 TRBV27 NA CASSRNEQFF TGTGCCAGCAGCCGCAATGAGCAGTTCTTC
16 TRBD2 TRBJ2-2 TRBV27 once CASSPSLAGIPGELFF TGTGCCAGCAGTCCCTCACTAGCGGGGATCCCCGGGGAGCTGTTTTTT
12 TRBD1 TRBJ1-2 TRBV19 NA CACNDRGDGYTF TGTGCCTGCAACGACAGGGGGGATGGCTACACCTTC
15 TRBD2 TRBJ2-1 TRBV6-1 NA CASSEGLAGKYEQFF TGTGCCAGCAGTGAAGGGCTAGCGGGGAAGTATGAGCAGTTCTTC
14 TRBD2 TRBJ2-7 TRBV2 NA CASRDSGTGGEQYF TGTGCCAGCAGAGACTCTGGGACGGGAGGAGAGCAGTACTTC
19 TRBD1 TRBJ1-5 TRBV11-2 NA CASSLRSGGTGPKRRPQHF TGTGCCAGCAGCTTACGTTCGGGCGGGACAGGGCCCAAGAGGAGGCCCCAGCATTTT
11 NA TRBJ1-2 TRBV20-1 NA CSAPRNYGYTF TGCAGTGCCCCCAGGAACTATGGCTACACCTTC
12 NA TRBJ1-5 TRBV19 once CATSAGGQPQHF TGTGCCACCAGCGCGGGGGGCCAGCCCCAGCATTTT
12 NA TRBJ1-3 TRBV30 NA CAWKSLGNTIYF TGTGCCTGGAAATCCCTCGGAAACACCATATATTTT
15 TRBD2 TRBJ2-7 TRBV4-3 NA CASSQDPGGAYEQYF TGCGCCAGCAGCCAAGACCCCGGGGGGGCCTACGAGCAGTACTTC
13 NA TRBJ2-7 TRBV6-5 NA CASRRGSSYEQYF TGTGCCAGCAGGAGGGGGAGCTCCTACGAGCAGTACTTC
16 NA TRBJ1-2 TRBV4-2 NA CASSQDLAFFNYGYTF TGTGCCAGCAGCCAAGATCTGGCTTTCTTTAACTATGGCTACACCTTC
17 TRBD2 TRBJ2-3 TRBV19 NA CASSSEVAGGRTDTQYF TGTGCCAGTAGTTCGGAAGTAGCGGGGGGGCGGACAGATACGCAGTATTTT
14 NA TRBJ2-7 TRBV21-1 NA CASSKRGTGDEQYF TGTGCCAGCAGCAAAAGGGGGACAGGGGATGAGCAGTACTTC
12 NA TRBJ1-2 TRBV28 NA CASSLAQDGYTF TGTGCCAGCAGTTTGGCACAGGATGGCTACACCTTC
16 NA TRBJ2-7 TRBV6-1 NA CASSERDGAYSYEQYF TGTGCCAGCAGTGAACGAGACGGAGCATATTCCTACGAGCAGTACTTC
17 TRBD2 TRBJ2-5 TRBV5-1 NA CASSLPTSGGAKETQYF TGCGCCAGCAGCTTGCCGACTAGCGGGGGGGCTAAAGAGACCCAGTACTTC
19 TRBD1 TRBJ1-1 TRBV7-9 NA CASSFRERDSNNMNTEAFF TGTGCCAGCAGCTTCAGAGAGAGGGACAGCAATAACATGAACACTGAAGCTTTCTTT